The T cell receptor beta chain described here comes from a study of T cell repertoires in cytomegalovirus infection. Study-level background: Selection of CMV epitopes for the study included recently identified HLA-C-restricted and well-studied HLA-B-restricted ones. The public TCR beta signatures pointed to both CMV infection and matching HLA type.

This clonotype was seen ten or more times. Its antigen is unidentified. V was trimmed by 5 bases and J by 5 bases, leaving 9 bases between them. Germline CDR1 KGHSH, CDR2 LQKENI. The CDR3 spans 12 residues. TCRdb used MiXCR to reprocess the reads, holding one entry per CDR3 protein. The table records under 450,000 distinct CDR3 sequences, approximately 35% of them present only once. Study-wide points: It was HLA-C-restricted CMV-specific TCR beta clonotypes that dominated the response ex vivo. Adding up the frequency of public TCR beta families identified people who carried CMV plus the relevant HLA.

This clonotype was obtained from a human donor in good health (CMV status not recorded). Some clones in this sample may be carry-over from other donors' samples. The rearrangement links TRBV18 to TRBJ1-1, with D unclear. The sample here was cultured PBMCs, taken from culture after CMV antigen stimulation. The CDR3 region is CASSYSGTEAFF. CDR3 in DNA: TGTGCCAGCTCATACAGCGGAACTGAAGCTTTCTTT.